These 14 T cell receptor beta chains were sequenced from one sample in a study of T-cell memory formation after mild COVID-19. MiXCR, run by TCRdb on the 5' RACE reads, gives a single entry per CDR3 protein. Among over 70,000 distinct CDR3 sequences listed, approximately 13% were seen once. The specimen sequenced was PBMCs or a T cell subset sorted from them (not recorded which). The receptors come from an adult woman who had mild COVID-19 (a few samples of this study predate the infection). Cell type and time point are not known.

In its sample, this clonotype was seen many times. CDR3 in DNA: TGTGCCAGCGCCTACGCCGGGACTAGCGGCGAGCAGTACTTC. Protein sequence: CASAYAGTSGEQYF. The rearrangement joins TRBV12-3 or TRBV12-4 to TRBJ2-7; 11 bases agree with TRBD2. With 8 bases clipped from V and 6 bases from J, the junction kept 9 bases outside the gene matches. This CDR3 has 14 amino acids.

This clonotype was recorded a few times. CDR3 DNA: TGTGCCAGCAGCTCCCTACAGGGTAACACTGAAGCTTTCTTT. It specifies CASSSLQGNTEAFF. V usage is TRBV7-9 and J usage is TRBJ1-1, with TRBD1 as a possible D gene (6 bases). Deletions cut 4 bases from V and 2 bases from J, with 11 bases between. Germline V CDR1 and CDR2: SEHNR, FQNEAQ (reference sequence). The CDR3 runs 14 residues.

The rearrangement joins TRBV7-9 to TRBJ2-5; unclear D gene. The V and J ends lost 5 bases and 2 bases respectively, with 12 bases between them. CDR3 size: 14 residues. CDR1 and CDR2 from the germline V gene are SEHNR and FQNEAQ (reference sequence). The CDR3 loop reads CASSTPGPQETQYF. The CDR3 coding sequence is TGTGCCAGCAGCACACCGGGCCCACAAGAGACCCAGTACTTC. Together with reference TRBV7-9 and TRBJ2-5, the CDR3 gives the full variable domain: DTGVSQNPRHKITKRGQNVTFRCDPISEHNRLYWYRQTLGQGPEFLTYFQNEAQLEKSRLLSDRFSAERPKGSFSTLEIQRTEQGDSAMYLCASSTPGPQETQYFGPGTRLLVL.

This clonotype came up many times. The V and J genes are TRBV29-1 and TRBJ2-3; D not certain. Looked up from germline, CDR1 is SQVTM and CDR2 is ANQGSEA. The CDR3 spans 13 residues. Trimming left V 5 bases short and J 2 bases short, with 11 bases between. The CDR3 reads CSVLATDTDTQYF. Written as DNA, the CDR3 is TGCAGCGTTCTCGCCACCGACACAGATACGCAGTATTTT.

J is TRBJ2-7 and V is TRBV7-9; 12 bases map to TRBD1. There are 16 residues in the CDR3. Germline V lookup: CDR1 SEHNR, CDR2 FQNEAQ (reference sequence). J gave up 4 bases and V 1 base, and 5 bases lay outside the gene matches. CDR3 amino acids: CASSLGGTGGRYEQYF. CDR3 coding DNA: TGTGCCAGCAGCTTAGGGGGGACAGGGGGCAGGTACGAGCAGTACTTC.

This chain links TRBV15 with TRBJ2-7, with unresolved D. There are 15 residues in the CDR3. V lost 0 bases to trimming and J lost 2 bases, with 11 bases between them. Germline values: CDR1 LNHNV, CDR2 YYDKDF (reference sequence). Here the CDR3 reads CATSRDTGTPYEQYF. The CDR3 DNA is TGTGCCACCAGCAGAGATACTGGTACACCCTACGAGCAGTACTTC.

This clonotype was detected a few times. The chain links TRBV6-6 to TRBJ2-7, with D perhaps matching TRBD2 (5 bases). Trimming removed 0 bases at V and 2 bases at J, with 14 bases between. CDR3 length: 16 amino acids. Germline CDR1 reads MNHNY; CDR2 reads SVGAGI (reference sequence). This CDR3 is CASSYSRALQAYEQYF. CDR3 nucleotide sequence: TGTGCCAGCAGTTACTCGAGGGCACTTCAAGCCTACGAGCAGTACTTC.

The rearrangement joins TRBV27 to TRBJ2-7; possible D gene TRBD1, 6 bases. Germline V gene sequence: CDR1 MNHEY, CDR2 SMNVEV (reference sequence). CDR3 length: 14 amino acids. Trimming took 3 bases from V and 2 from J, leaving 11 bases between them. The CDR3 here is CASSLSGVTYEQYF. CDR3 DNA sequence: TGTGCCAGCAGTTTGTCAGGGGTCACCTACGAGCAGTACTTC.

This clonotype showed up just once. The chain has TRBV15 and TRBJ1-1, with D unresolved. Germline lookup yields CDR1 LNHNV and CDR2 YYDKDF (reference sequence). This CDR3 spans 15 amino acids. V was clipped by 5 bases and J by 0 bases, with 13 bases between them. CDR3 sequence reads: CATSGLAGVNTEAFF. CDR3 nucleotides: TGTGCCACCAGCGGACTGGCCGGGGTGAACACTGAAGCTTTCTTT.

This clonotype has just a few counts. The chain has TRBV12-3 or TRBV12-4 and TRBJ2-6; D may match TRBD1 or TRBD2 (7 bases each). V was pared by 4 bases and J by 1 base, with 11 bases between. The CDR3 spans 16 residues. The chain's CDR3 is CASSSGGGSGANVLTF. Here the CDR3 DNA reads TGTGCCAGCAGTTCAGGGGGAGGGTCTGGGGCCAACGTCCTGACTTTC.

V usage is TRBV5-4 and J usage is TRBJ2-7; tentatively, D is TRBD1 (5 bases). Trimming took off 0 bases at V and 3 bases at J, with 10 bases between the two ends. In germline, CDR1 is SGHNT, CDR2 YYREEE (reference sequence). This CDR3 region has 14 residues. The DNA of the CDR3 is TGTGCCAGCAGCTTGGACAGGAATCTCTACGAGCAGTACTTC. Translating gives CASSLDRNLYEQYF.

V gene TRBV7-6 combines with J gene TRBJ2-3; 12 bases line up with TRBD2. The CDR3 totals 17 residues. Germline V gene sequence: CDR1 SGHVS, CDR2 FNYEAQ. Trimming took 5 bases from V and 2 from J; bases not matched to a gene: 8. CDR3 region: CASSTRTSGDITDTQYF. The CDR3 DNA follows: TGTGCCAGCAGCACCCGGACTAGCGGGGATATCACAGATACGCAGTATTTT.

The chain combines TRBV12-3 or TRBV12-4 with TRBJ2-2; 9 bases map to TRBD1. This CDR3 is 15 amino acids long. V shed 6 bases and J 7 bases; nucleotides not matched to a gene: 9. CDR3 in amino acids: CASRGTGQYLGELFF. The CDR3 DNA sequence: TGTGCCAGCAGAGGGACAGGGCAATACCTCGGGGAGCTGTTTTTT.

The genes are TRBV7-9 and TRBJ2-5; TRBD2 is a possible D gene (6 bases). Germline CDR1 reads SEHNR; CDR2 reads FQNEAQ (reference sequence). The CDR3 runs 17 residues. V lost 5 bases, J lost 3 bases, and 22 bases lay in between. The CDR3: CASSPHFGGAGEETQYF. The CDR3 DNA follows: TGTGCCAGCAGCCCCCATTTCGGGGGAGCTGGGGAAGAGACCCAGTACTTC.